These T cell receptor beta chains were read from a single sample in a study of cytomegalovirus exposure and HLA in healthy donors. Produced via immunoSEQ multiplex PCR; TCRdb's table is partial and in-frame only. The sample includes 150,000 to 200,000 clones, roughly 80% of them seen just once. Material for sequencing was PBMCs. The receptors here all came from a middle-aged woman in good health and CMV-seronegative. Each CDR3 is given with its conserved first and last residue. Only some rows state a clone size, as once, few, many or a class for expanded clones.

clone_size,v_call,cdr3_aa
.,TRBV5-8,CASSLIQGAFYGYTF
once,TRBV5-4,CASSRGGAFENIQYF
.,TRBV30,CAWSTHPRYKEPSTDTQYF
.,TRBV5-4,CATSVRGTEAFF
.,TRBV12-1,CASSFAAGGCEQYF
.,TRBV11-3,CASSSAGAKGDTQYF
once,TRBV27,CASSLGGGLNYEQYF
few,TRBV12-5,CASGPDKRLSSTDTQYF
.,TRBV6-1,CASSEIRTGINYGYTF
.,TRBV9,CASSVGSGRLSLAKNIQYF
once,TRBV5-4,CASRLDRMETQYF
.,TRBV7-2,CASSPGSGLAGLETQYF
.,TRBV7-6,CASSLNRVNSPLHF
once,TRBV6-6,CASSYSEGAAYEQYF
.,TRBV27,CASRRGRDPSYEQYF
few,TRBV18,CASSLSGIYEQYF
.,TRBV5-4,CASSLMPGSEQYF
few,TRBV2,CASSVGLAGPHVDTQYF
once,TRBV5-5,CASSLGPVNGYTF
once,TRBV4-1,CASSHGTGTAVNYGYTF
.,TRBV5-5,CASSLAGEQYF
.,TRBV4-3,CASSQGSSLGYTF
.,TRBV28,CASSRGTANVNQPQHF
.,TRBV9,CASSDGTGSHEQYF
once,TRBV7-3,CASSLNSGAYNEQFF
.,TRBV19,CASNPGFGSSYEQYF
.,TRBV6-1,CASRSLGGGEETQYF
few,TRBV9,CASSVGQLNTEAFF
.,TRBV7-9,CASSPDTGGANVLTF
.,TRBV12-5,CASGPRGGDYEQYF
.,TRBV4-1,CASSQDQRGGLRETQYF
.,TRBV5-1,CASSLDRRASYEQYF
.,TRBV5-1,CASSPRDRVSGANGLTF
.,TRBV27,CASSPTLSGANGLTF
.,TRBV9,CASSAGQEVYGYTF
.,TRBV27,CASSLPTSGNRHEQFF
few,TRBV7-3,CASSLRADPSGTEAFF
.,TRBV6-5,CASSYRRGSVDYEQYF
.,TRBV6-6,CASSYDSETQYF
few,TRBV7-7,CASSPGPRMKAFF
.,TRBV10-3,CAISTPGFEQYF
once,TRBV29-1,CSVAPSGSAADTQYF
.,TRBV23-1,CASSQWGQGDRTGELFF
few,TRBV12-5,CASVPTKVGRRYEQYF
.,TRBV5-1,CASSPGTRGTDTQYF
.,TRBV7-2,CASSLEIQETQYF
few,TRBV5-1,CASSLPSSYEQYF
.,TRBV6-6,CASKGASAFF
few,TRBV18,CASSPRRTVSTDTQYF
.,TRBV5-1,CASSAGTGRYNEQFF
.,TRBV14,CASSQDLGSDYSEQFF
.,TRBV6-1,CASSQDRYSGNTIYF
.,TRBV29-1,CSHLGVGRAYNEQFF
.,TRBV10-2,CASSESGTGANEQYF
.,TRBV29-1,CSVAEQGGNSPLHF